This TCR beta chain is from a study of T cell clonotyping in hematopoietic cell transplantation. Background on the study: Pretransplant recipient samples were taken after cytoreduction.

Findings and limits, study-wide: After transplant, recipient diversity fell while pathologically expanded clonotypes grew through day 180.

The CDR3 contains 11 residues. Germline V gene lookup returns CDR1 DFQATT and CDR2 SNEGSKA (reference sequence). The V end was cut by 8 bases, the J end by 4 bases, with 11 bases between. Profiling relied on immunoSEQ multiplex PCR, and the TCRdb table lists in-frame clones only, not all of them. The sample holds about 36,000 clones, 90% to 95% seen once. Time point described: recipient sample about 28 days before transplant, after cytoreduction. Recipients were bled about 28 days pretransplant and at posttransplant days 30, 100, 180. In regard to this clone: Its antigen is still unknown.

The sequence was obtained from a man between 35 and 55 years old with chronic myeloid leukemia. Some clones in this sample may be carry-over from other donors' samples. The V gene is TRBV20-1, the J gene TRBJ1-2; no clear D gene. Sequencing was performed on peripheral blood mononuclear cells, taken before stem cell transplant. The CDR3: CSPIRGYGYTF. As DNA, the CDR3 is TGCAGTCCCATCAGAGGCTATGGCTACACCTTC.